Each of the 2 T cell receptor beta chains below was sequenced from the same sample in a study of metastatic and nonmetastatic thyroid tumors. Thyroid surgery was preceded by no treatment in any patient. TCRdb re-analyzed the PCR reads using MiXCR. The sample records about 4,600 clones, roughly 18% being singletons. Sequencing input: adjacent normal tissue. Receptor source: a male donor with papillary thyroid cancer or a benign thyroid nodule (not recorded which). Some clones in this sample may be carry-over from other donors' samples.

The chain recombines TRBV28 with TRBJ2-3, with D perhaps matching TRBD1 or TRBD2 (7 bases each). V was trimmed by 6 bases and J by 5 bases, leaving 18 bases between them. CDR1 is MDHEN and CDR2 is SYDVKM in the germline V gene. The CDR3 runs 15 residues. The CDR3: CASRAGGGLGDTQYF. The CDR3 DNA reads TGTGCCAGCAGGGCAGGGGGGGGCCTTGGAGATACGCAGTATTTT.

This chain connects TRBV2 to TRBJ2-2; no clear D. The germline CDR1 and CDR2 sequences are SNHLY and FYNNEI. The length of the CDR3 is 14 residues. Deletions cut 3 bases from V and 4 bases from J, with 9 bases between. CDR3 nucleotide sequence: TGTGCCAGCAGTGAGGGCCGACTCACCGGGGAGCTGTTTTTT. It translates to CASSEGRLTGELFF.